This T cell receptor (beta chain) was recovered during a study of blood T cell repertoires in COVID-19. Overall study: Researchers got acute and convalescent COVID-19 samples from the United States, Italy and Spain. The analysed material was cDNA or gDNA that came from T cells, B-cell-depleted T cells, or PBMCs.

Original processing methods: Reference gene primer amplification in the assay estimated nucleated cell counts. Libraries were prepared by immunoSEQ multiplex PCR; TCRdb keeps only in-frame clonotypes and omits some of them. V and J calls and clone size are as listed in that table; D and trimming were resolved from the DNA. The table includes about 89,000 clones, 75% to 85% detected once. Germline CDR1 reads SGHTS; CDR2 reads YDEGEE. The CDR3 is made up of 15 amino acids. V was cut by 0 bases and J by 7 bases, with 14 bases left in between. Material for sequencing was peripheral blood. The rearrangement uses TRBV5-8 and TRBJ1-5, with D uncertain. This TCR came from a woman aged 80 or over with acute or convalescent COVID-19. The CDR3 region is CASSLAGSGGQPQHF. As DNA, the CDR3 is TGTGCCAGCAGCTTGGCTGGGTCGGGAGGGCAGCCCCAGCATTTT.